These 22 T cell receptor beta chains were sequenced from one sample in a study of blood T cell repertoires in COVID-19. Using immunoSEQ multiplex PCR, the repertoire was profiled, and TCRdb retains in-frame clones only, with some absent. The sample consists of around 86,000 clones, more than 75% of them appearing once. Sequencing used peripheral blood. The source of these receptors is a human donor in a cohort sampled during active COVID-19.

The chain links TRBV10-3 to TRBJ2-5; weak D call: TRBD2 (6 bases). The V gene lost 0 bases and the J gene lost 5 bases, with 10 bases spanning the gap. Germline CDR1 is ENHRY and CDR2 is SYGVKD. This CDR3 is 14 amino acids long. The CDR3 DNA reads TGTGCCATCAGTGAGTCCCTAGCGCAGGAGACCCAGTACTTC. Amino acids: CAISESLAQETQYF.

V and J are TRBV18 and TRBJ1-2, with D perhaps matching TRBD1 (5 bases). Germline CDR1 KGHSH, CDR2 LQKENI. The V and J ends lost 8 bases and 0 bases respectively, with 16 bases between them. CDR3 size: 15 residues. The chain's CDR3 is CASGAQSTANYGYTF. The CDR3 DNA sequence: TGTGCCAGCGGGGCTCAGAGTACTGCTAACTATGGCTACACCTTC.

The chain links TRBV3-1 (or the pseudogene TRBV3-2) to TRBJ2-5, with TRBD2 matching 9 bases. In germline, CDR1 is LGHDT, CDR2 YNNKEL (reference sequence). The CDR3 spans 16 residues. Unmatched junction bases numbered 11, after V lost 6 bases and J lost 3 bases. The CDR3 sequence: CASSRSLAGAKETQYF. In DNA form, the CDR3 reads TGTGCCAGCAGTCGTTCATTAGCGGGGGCTAAAGAGACCCAGTACTTC.

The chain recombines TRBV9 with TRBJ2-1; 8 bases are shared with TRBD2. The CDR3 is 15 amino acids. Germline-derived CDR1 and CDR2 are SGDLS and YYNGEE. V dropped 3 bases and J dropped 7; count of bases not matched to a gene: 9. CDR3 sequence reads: CASSGGGTPANEQFF. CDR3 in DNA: TGTGCCAGCAGCGGCGGGGGGACTCCTGCTAATGAGCAGTTCTTC.

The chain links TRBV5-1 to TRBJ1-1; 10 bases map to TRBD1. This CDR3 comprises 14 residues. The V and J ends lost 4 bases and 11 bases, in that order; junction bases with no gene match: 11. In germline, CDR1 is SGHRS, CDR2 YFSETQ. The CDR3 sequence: CASSRGGTGDLAFF. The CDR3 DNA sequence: TGCGCCAGCAGCCGAGGGGGGACAGGGGATTTGGCTTTCTTT.

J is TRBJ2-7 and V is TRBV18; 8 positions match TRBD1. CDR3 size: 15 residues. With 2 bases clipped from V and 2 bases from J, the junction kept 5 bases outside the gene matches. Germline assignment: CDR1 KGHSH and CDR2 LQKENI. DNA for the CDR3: TGTGCCAGCTCACCAGGCAGGGGGCGAACCTACGAGCAGTACTTC. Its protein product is CASSPGRGRTYEQYF.

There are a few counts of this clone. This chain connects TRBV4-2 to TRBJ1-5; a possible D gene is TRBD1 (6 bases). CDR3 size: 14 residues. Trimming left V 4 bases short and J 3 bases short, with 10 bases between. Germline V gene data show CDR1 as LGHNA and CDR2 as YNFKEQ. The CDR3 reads CASSLTGTNQPQHF. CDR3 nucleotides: TGTGCCAGCAGCCTTACAGGGACCAATCAGCCCCAGCATTTT.

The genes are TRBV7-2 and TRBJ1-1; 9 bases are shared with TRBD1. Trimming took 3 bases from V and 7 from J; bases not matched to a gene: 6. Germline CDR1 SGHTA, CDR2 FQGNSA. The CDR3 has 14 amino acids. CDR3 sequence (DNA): TGTGCCAGCAGCTTCCGGGGGGGACAGGGTGAAGCTTTCTTT. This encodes CASSFRGGQGEAFF.

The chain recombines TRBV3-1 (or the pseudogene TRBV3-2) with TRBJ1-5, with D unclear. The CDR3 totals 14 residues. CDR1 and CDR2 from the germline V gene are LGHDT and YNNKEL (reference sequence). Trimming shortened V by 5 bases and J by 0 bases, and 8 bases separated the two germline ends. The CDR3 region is CASSYSRSNQPQHF. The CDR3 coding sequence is TGTGCCAGCAGCTACAGTCGTAGCAATCAGCCCCAGCATTTT.

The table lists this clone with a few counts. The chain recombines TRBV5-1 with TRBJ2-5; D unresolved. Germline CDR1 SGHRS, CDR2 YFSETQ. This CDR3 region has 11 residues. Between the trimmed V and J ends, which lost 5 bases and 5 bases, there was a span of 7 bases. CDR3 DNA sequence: TGCGCCAGCAGAAACAAGGAGACCCAGTACTTC. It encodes CASRNKETQYF.

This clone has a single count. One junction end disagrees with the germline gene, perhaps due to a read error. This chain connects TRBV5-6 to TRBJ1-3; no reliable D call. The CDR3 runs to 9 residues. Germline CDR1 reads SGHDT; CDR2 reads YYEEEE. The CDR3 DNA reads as TGTGCCAGCCGTGGGAGGCCGGGTTTT. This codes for CASRGRPGF.

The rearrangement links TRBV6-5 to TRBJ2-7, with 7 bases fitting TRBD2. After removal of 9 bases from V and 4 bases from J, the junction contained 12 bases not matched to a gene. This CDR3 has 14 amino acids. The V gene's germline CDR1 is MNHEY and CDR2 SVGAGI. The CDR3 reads CASQSGTGRYEQYF. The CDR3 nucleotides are TGTGCCAGTCAATCCGGGACCGGGAGGTACGAGCAGTACTTC.

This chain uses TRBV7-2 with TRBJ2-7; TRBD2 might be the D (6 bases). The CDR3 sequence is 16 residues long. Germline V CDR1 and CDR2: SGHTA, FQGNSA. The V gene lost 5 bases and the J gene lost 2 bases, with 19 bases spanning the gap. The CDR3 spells CASSPRGPAGTYEQYF. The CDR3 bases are TGTGCCAGCAGCCCACGGGGCCCAGCGGGTACCTACGAGCAGTACTTC.

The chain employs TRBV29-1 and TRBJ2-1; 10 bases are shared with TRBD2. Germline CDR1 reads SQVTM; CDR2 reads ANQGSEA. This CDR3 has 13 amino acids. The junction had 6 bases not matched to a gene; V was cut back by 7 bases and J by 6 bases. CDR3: CSATSGIGNEQFF. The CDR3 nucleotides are TGCAGCGCCACTAGCGGGATCGGCAATGAGCAGTTCTTC.

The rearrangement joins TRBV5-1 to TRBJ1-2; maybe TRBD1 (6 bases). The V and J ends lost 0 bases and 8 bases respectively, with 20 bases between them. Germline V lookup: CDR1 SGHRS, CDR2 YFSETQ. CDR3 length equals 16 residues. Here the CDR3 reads CASSLVPDSLGGGYTF. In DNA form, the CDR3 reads TGCGCCAGCAGCTTGGTCCCGGACAGTCTCGGGGGGGGCTACACCTTC.

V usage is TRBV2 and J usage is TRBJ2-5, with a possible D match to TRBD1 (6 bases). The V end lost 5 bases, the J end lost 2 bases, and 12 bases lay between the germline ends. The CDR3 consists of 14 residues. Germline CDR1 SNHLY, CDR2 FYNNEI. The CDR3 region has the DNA TGTGCCAGCAGTAAGCAGGGGCTTCAAGAGACCCAGTACTTC. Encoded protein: CASSKQGLQETQYF.

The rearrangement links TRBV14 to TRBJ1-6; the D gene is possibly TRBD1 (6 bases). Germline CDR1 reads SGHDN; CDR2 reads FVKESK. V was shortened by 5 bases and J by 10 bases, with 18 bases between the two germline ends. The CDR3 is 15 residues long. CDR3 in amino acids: CASSASVGAWSPLHF. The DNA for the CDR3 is TGTGCCAGCAGCGCCAGCGTGGGGGCTTGGTCACCCCTCCACTTT. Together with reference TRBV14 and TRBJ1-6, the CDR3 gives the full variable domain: EAGVTQFPSHSVIEKGQTVTLRCDPISGHDNLYWYRRVMGKEIKFLLHFVKESKQDESGMPNNRFLAERTGGTYSTLKVQPAELEDSGVYFCASSASVGAWSPLHFGNGTRLTVT.

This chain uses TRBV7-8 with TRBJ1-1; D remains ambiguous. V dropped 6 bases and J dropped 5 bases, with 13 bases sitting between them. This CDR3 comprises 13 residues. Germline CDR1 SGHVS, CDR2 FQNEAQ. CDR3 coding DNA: TGTGCCAGCAGTGTGGACCGGGGAACTGAAGCTTTCTTT. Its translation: CASSVDRGTEAFF.

CDR3 sequence reads: CASSPQAGRELFF. CDR3 DNA sequence: TGTGCCAGCAGCCCCCAGGCGGGCCGGGAGCTGTTTTTT. The V and J genes are TRBV9 and TRBJ2-2, with D possibly matching TRBD2 (5 bases). Germline V gene sequence: CDR1 SGDLS, CDR2 YYNGEE. The V end lost 4 bases, the J end lost 9 bases, and 13 bases lay between the germline ends. The CDR3 is 13 amino acids.

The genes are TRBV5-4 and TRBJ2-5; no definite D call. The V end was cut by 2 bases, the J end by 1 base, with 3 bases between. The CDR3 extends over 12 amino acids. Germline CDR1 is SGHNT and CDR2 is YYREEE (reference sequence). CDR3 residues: CASSFVQETQYF. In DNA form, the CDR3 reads TGTGCCAGCAGCTTCGTCCAAGAGACCCAGTACTTC.

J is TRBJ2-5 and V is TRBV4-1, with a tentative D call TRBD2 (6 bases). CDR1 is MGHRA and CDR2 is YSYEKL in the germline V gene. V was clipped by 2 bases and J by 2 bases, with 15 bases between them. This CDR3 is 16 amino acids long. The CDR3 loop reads CASSQIGGMGQETQYF. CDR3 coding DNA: TGCGCCAGCAGCCAAATTGGGGGGATGGGTCAAGAGACCCAGTACTTC.

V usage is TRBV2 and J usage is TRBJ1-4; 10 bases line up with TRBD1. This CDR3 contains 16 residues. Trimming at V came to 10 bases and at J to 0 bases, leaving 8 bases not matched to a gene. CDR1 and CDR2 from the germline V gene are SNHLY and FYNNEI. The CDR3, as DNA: TGTGCCAACTTAGGGACAGGGGAAACAACTAATGAAAAACTGTTTTTT. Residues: CANLGTGETTNEKLFF.